This T cell receptor (beta chain) derives from a study of T cell responses to AZD1222 COVID-19 vaccine. Study conclusions and caveats: Just a handful of AZD1222 recipients were seropositive at baseline. The repertoires were collected only after the peak T cell response. Donors were mostly white British, more females; clonal diversity possibly underestimated. CD4 TCRs linked to vaccination spanned spike, dominating at 160-218 and 743-854.

In regard to this clone: No antigen is known for it.

Produced via immunoSEQ multiplex PCR; TCRdb's table is partial and in-frame only. The table records around 140,000 clones, about nine tenths of them present only once. The CDR3 spans 13 residues. Germline-derived CDR1 and CDR2 are LNHDA and SQIVND (reference sequence). The V segment lost 6 bases and the J segment 11 bases; nucleotides outside the gene matches: 6. The genes are TRBV19 and TRBJ1-4; 10 positions match TRBD1. The sequencing used peripheral blood, collected on day 0 of AZD1222 vaccination. The source is an adult in good health. As DNA, the CDR3 is TGTGCCAGTAGACTGGGACAGGGGTGGAAACTGTTTTTT. Translated: CASRLGQGWKLFF.